Listed below are T cell receptor beta chains from one sample, sequenced in a study of blood T cells in healthy people across ages. TCRdb called the 5' RACE reads again in MiXCR, with one record for every CDR3 protein. The sample records some 880,000 distinct CDR3 sequences, under 40% being singletons. Sequencing was done on a sample of blood. The source of these receptors is a young man in good health. The CDR3 runs from the conserved cysteine through the conserved F or W. Each record gives: D gene, J gene, V gene, clone size, CDR3 DNA, CDR3 protein. D genes are given only for firm matches. Clone size is stated in some rows and not others, as once, few, many or a class when expanded.

d_call: .
j_call: TRBJ1-4
v_call: TRBV10-3
clone_size: few
cdr3_nt: TGTGCCATCAGTGCGCAGCCTAATGAAAAACTGTTTTTT
cdr3_aa: CAISAQPNEKLFF

d_call: TRBD1
j_call: TRBJ1-1
v_call: TRBV12-3/TRBV12-4
clone_size: .
cdr3_nt: TGTGCCAGCAGTTGGGGGACAGCAGAAAACACTGAAGCTTTCTTT
cdr3_aa: CASSWGTAENTEAFF

d_call: .
j_call: TRBJ2-7
v_call: TRBV27
clone_size: .
cdr3_nt: TGTGCCAGCAAAACAGTTTACGGCTTAGATGATGAGCAGTACTTC
cdr3_aa: CASKTVYGLDDEQYF

d_call: .
j_call: TRBJ1-2
v_call: TRBV5-4
clone_size: .
cdr3_nt: TGTGCCAGCAGCGTGGGGGGGGCTCGTGGCTACACCTTC
cdr3_aa: CASSVGGARGYTF

d_call: .
j_call: TRBJ1-6
v_call: TRBV4-3
clone_size: few
cdr3_nt: TGCGCCAGCAGCGAATTAGCTACGGGGGGCGCGGGATACTATAATTCACCCCTCCACTTT
cdr3_aa: CASSELATGGAGYYNSPLHF

d_call: .
j_call: TRBJ1-5
v_call: TRBV20-1
clone_size: .
cdr3_nt: TGCAGTGCTAGGGAGGAAGATCAGCTCCAGCATTTT
cdr3_aa: CSAREEDQLQHF

d_call: .
j_call: TRBJ1-2
v_call: TRBV7-2
clone_size: .
cdr3_nt: TGTGCCAGCAGCCCGGCCGGGGTTAAGGATGGCTACACCTTC
cdr3_aa: CASSPAGVKDGYTF

d_call: TRBD1
j_call: TRBJ2-7
v_call: TRBV29-1
clone_size: .
cdr3_nt: TGCAGCGTTCTGACAGGGGACTACGAGCAGTACTTC
cdr3_aa: CSVLTGDYEQYF

d_call: .
j_call: TRBJ1-2
v_call: TRBV29-1
clone_size: .
cdr3_nt: TGCAGCGTTGATGGGGCAGGGCAACGGAACTATGGCTACACCTTC
cdr3_aa: CSVDGAGQRNYGYTF

d_call: .
j_call: TRBJ1-1
v_call: TRBV4-3
clone_size: .
cdr3_nt: TGCGCCAGCAGCCACCTCGGTGCGAACACTGAAGCTTTCTTT
cdr3_aa: CASSHLGANTEAFF

d_call: .
j_call: TRBJ2-3
v_call: TRBV12-3/TRBV12-4
clone_size: few
cdr3_nt: TGTGCCAGCAGTCCGAGTTCTCCCACAGATACGCAGTATTTT
cdr3_aa: CASSPSSPTDTQYF

d_call: .
j_call: TRBJ1-5
v_call: TRBV3-1
clone_size: few
cdr3_nt: TGTGCCAGCAGCCAAGCCGGAATCAATCAGCCCCAGCATTTT
cdr3_aa: CASSQAGINQPQHF

d_call: .
j_call: TRBJ2-4
v_call: TRBV6-1
clone_size: few
cdr3_nt: TGTGCCAGCAGTGAATCCGGGACAAGGCGAGAGCAGTACTTC
cdr3_aa: CASSESGTRREQYF

d_call: TRBD1
j_call: TRBJ2-7
v_call: TRBV7-9
clone_size: .
cdr3_nt: TGTGCCAGCAGCTTACGTAGACAGGGAAAAGGCGATGAGCAGTACTTC
cdr3_aa: CASSLRRQGKGDEQYF

d_call: .
j_call: TRBJ2-5
v_call: TRBV20-1
clone_size: few
cdr3_nt: TGCAGTGCTAGAGATCTGGGAGGCAGGGACAAACGGTCGGGGCAGTACTTC
cdr3_aa: CSARDLGGRDKRSGQYF

d_call: .
j_call: TRBJ1-2
v_call: TRBV7-8
clone_size: .
cdr3_nt: TGTGCCAGCAGCGCCTTCCTTATGGGGGGCGCAGTCTATGGCTACACCTTC
cdr3_aa: CASSAFLMGGAVYGYTF

d_call: TRBD2
j_call: TRBJ2-5
v_call: TRBV7-2
clone_size: few
cdr3_nt: TGTGCCAGCAGCTTAGACCCTAGCGGGGGGGCCTTTCAGTACTTC
cdr3_aa: CASSLDPSGGAFQYF

d_call: .
j_call: TRBJ2-7
v_call: TRBV6-6
clone_size: .
cdr3_nt: TGTGCCAGCAGCACAACCTACGAGCAGTACTTC
cdr3_aa: CASSTTYEQYF

d_call: TRBD1
j_call: TRBJ1-1
v_call: TRBV6-5
clone_size: .
cdr3_nt: TGTGCCAGCAGGGCAGGGGGCGCGGGAGAAACTGAAGCTTTCTTT
cdr3_aa: CASRAGGAGETEAFF

d_call: .
j_call: TRBJ2-5
v_call: TRBV7-2
clone_size: .
cdr3_nt: TGTGCCAGCAGCTTACGAGCTCGTGAAGAGACCCAGTACTTC
cdr3_aa: CASSLRAREETQYF

d_call: TRBD1
j_call: TRBJ1-1
v_call: TRBV20-1
clone_size: few
cdr3_nt: TGCAGTGCTAGATCGGACAGGTTTGGTATGAACACTGAAGCTTTCTTT
cdr3_aa: CSARSDRFGMNTEAFF

d_call: .
j_call: TRBJ2-7
v_call: TRBV20-1
clone_size: .
cdr3_nt: TGCAGTGCTGGATCCGGACTCTACGAGCAGTACTTC
cdr3_aa: CSAGSGLYEQYF

d_call: .
j_call: TRBJ1-2
v_call: TRBV9
clone_size: .
cdr3_nt: TGTGCCAGCAGCGTAGGGATACAGGGTTCCGGGTATGGCAACACCTTC
cdr3_aa: CASSVGIQGSGYGNTF

d_call: TRBD1
j_call: TRBJ2-5
v_call: TRBV20-1
clone_size: few
cdr3_nt: TGCAGTGCTAGAGGGGGAGACAGGGTTGAGGAGACCCAGTACTTC
cdr3_aa: CSARGGDRVEETQYF

d_call: TRBD1
j_call: TRBJ2-5
v_call: TRBV9
clone_size: once
cdr3_nt: TGTGCCAGCAGCGTAGCAGGGGGTATCTTAGAGACCCAGTACTTC
cdr3_aa: CASSVAGGILETQYF

d_call: .
j_call: TRBJ1-1
v_call: TRBV20-1
clone_size: .
cdr3_nt: TGCAGTGCGCCGGAGGGGGGCGGAGCTTTCTTT
cdr3_aa: CSAPEGGGAFF

d_call: TRBD2
j_call: TRBJ2-7
v_call: TRBV6-2/TRBV6-3
clone_size: .
cdr3_nt: TGTGCCAGCAGCCTACTAGCGGGGAACCCCGTCTACGAGCAGTACTTC
cdr3_aa: CASSLLAGNPVYEQYF

d_call: .
j_call: TRBJ1-2
v_call: TRBV25-1
clone_size: .
cdr3_nt: TGTGCCAGCAGTGATCATGAGCACGGCGATATGTTAGGCTACACCTTC
cdr3_aa: CASSDHEHGDMLGYTF

d_call: TRBD1
j_call: TRBJ2-3
v_call: TRBV28
clone_size: .
cdr3_nt: TGTGCCAGCAGTTCCGACAGGGCCAACACAGATACGCAGTATTTT
cdr3_aa: CASSSDRANTDTQYF

d_call: .
j_call: TRBJ1-4
v_call: TRBV7-2
clone_size: few
cdr3_nt: TGTGCCAGCAGCCCGAGAAGGGCAACTAATGAAAAACTGTTTTTT
cdr3_aa: CASSPRRATNEKLFF

d_call: .
j_call: TRBJ1-5
v_call: TRBV2
clone_size: .
cdr3_nt: TGTGCCAGCAGTGAAGCGGGACTCAACAATCAGCCCCAGCATTTT
cdr3_aa: CASSEAGLNNQPQHF

d_call: .
j_call: TRBJ1-2
v_call: TRBV20-1
clone_size: .
cdr3_nt: TGCAGTGCCCCTCCCTGGCAGGCGGCTTATGGCTACACCTTC
cdr3_aa: CSAPPWQAAYGYTF

d_call: .
j_call: TRBJ2-7
v_call: TRBV24-1
clone_size: .
cdr3_nt: TGTGCCACCAGTGACCCTCTATACGAGCAGTACTTC
cdr3_aa: CATSDPLYEQYF

d_call: .
j_call: TRBJ2-5
v_call: TRBV10-3
clone_size: .
cdr3_nt: TGTGCCATCAGTGAGAGGTGGGAGCAGTACTTC
cdr3_aa: CAISERWEQYF

d_call: .
j_call: TRBJ2-4
v_call: TRBV29-1
clone_size: .
cdr3_nt: TGCAGCGTTGCGGAGACAGGTCAGCAGCAGTACTTC
cdr3_aa: CSVAETGQQQYF

d_call: TRBD2
j_call: TRBJ2-1
v_call: TRBV5-1
clone_size: .
cdr3_nt: TGCGCCAGCAGCGGGACCGGGACTAGTGGGGGTCGGAATGAGCAGTTCTTC
cdr3_aa: CASSGTGTSGGRNEQFF

d_call: TRBD2
j_call: TRBJ2-1
v_call: TRBV6-2/TRBV6-3
clone_size: few
cdr3_nt: TGTGCCAGCAGGCAACTAGCGGGGGGAGGTGAGCAGTTCTTC
cdr3_aa: CASRQLAGGGEQFF

d_call: .
j_call: TRBJ2-1
v_call: TRBV4-1
clone_size: .
cdr3_nt: TGCGCCAGCAGCCAACCTAGCCAGGGACCGATCCAGTTCTTC
cdr3_aa: CASSQPSQGPIQFF

d_call: TRBD2
j_call: TRBJ2-5
v_call: TRBV6-1
clone_size: .
cdr3_nt: TGTGCCAGCAGTGATCAGCGGGGGGCACAAGAGACCCAGTACTTC
cdr3_aa: CASSDQRGAQETQYF

d_call: TRBD1
j_call: TRBJ2-3
v_call: TRBV12-3/TRBV12-4
clone_size: .
cdr3_nt: TGTGCCAGCAGTATTTGGGACAGTCCCACAGATACGCAGTATTTT
cdr3_aa: CASSIWDSPTDTQYF

d_call: .
j_call: TRBJ2-2
v_call: TRBV29-1
clone_size: .
cdr3_nt: TGCAGCCTCCAGGCCAACACCGGGGAGCTGTTTTTT
cdr3_aa: CSLQANTGELFF

d_call: TRBD1
j_call: TRBJ2-5
v_call: TRBV6-2/TRBV6-3
clone_size: .
cdr3_nt: TGTGCCAGCAGATCGACAGGGGTCTTCCAAGAGACCCAGTACTTC
cdr3_aa: CASRSTGVFQETQYF

d_call: .
j_call: TRBJ1-2
v_call: TRBV20-1
clone_size: many
cdr3_nt: TGCAGTGCTAGAGGTTCGGGAGGCTATGGCTACACCTTC
cdr3_aa: CSARGSGGYGYTF

d_call: .
j_call: TRBJ1-2
v_call: TRBV18
clone_size: .
cdr3_nt: TGTGCCAGCTCACCACCCGGGGGCGGCTATGGCTACACCTTC
cdr3_aa: CASSPPGGGYGYTF

d_call: .
j_call: TRBJ2-3
v_call: TRBV6-2/TRBV6-3
clone_size: few
cdr3_nt: TGTGCCAGCAGGCCACCTAGGCGACGCACAGATACGCAGTATTTT
cdr3_aa: CASRPPRRRTDTQYF

d_call: .
j_call: TRBJ2-1
v_call: TRBV5-1
clone_size: many
cdr3_nt: TGCGCCAGCAGCGAGGTAAATGAGCAGTTCTTC
cdr3_aa: CASSEVNEQFF

d_call: TRBD1
j_call: TRBJ1-5
v_call: TRBV6-5
clone_size: .
cdr3_nt: TGTGCCAGCAGCCGTGGACAGGGTGGTCCGCCCCAGCATTTT
cdr3_aa: CASSRGQGGPPQHF

d_call: .
j_call: TRBJ1-2
v_call: TRBV20-1
clone_size: .
cdr3_nt: TGCAGTGCTAGAGATCGTACGAGCTATGGCTACACCTTC
cdr3_aa: CSARDRTSYGYTF

d_call: TRBD1
j_call: TRBJ2-1
v_call: TRBV14
clone_size: many
cdr3_nt: TGTGCCAGCAGTCCCTACCCGGGACAGCAGAATGAGCAGTTCTTC
cdr3_aa: CASSPYPGQQNEQFF

d_call: .
j_call: TRBJ2-7
v_call: TRBV18
clone_size: .
cdr3_nt: TGTGCCAGCTCACCGCTCGAACCGCTGTACGAGCAGTACTTC
cdr3_aa: CASSPLEPLYEQYF

d_call: .
j_call: TRBJ2-1
v_call: TRBV12-3/TRBV12-4
clone_size: .
cdr3_nt: TGTGCCAGCAGTTCGGCCTGGAGGCTTGGGGAAGACGGTGAACAGTTCTTC
cdr3_aa: CASSSAWRLGEDGEQFF